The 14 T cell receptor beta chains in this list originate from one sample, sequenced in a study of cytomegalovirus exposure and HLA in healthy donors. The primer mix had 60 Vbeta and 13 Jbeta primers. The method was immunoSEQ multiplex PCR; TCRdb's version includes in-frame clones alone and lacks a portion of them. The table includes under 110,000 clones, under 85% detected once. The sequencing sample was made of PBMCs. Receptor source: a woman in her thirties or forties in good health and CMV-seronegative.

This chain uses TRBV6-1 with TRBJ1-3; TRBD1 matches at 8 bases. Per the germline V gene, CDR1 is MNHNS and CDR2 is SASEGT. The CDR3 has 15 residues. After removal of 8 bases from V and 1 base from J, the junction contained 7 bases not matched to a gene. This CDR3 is CASRRDRNSGNTIYF. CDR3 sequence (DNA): TGTGCCAGCCGCCGGGACAGGAATTCTGGAAACACCATATATTTT.

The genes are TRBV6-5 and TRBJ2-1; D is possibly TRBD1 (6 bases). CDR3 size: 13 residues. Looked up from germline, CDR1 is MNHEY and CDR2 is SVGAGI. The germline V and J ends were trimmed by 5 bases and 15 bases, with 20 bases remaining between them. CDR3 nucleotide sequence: TGTGCCAGCAGTCGCCCGGACAGAGCCGTTCGGTTCTTC. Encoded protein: CASSRPDRAVRFF.

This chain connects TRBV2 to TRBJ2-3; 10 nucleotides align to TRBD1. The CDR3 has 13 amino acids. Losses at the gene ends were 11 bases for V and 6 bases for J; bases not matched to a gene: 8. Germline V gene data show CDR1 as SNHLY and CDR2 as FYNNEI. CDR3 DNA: TGTGCCCCCACCGGGACAGGGGAGGATACGCAGTATTTT. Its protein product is CAPTGTGEDTQYF.

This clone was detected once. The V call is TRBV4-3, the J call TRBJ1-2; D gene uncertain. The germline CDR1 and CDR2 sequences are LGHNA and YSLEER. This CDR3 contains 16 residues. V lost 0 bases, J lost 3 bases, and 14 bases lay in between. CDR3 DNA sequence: TGCGCCAGCAGCCAAGATTACGGAAACAGTCACTATGGCTACACCTTC. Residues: CASSQDYGNSHYGYTF.

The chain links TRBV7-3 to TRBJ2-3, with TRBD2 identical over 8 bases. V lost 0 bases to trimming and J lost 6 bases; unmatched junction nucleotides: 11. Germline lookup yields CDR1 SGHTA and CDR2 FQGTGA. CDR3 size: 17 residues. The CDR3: CASSLTSGEPFGDTQYF. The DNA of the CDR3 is TGTGCCAGCAGCTTAACTAGCGGGGAACCGTTTGGTGATACGCAGTATTTT.

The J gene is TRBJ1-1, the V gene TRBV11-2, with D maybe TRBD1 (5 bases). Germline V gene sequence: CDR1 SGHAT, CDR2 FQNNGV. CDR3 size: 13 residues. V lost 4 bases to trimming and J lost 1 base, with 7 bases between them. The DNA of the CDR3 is TGTGCCAGCAGCTACAGGACGAACACTGAAGCTTTCTTT. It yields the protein CASSYRTNTEAFF.

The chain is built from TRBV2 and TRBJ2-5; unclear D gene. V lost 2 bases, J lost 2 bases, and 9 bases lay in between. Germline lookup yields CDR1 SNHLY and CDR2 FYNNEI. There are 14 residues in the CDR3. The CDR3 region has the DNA TGTGCCAGCAGTGAACCAAACAAACAAGAGACCCAGTACTTC. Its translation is CASSEPNKQETQYF.

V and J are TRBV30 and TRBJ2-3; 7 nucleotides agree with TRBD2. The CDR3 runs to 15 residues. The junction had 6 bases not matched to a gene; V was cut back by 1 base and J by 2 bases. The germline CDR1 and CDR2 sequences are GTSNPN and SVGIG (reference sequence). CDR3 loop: CAWSGAGHSTDTQYF. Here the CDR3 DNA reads TGTGCCTGGAGTGGAGCGGGGCATTCCACAGATACGCAGTATTTT.

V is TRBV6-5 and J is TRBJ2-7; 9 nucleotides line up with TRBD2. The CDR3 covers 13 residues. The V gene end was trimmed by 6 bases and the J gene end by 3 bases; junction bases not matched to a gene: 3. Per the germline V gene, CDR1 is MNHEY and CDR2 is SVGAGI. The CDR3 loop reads CASSKTSGYEQYF. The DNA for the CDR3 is TGTGCCAGCAGCAAGACTAGCGGCTACGAGCAGTACTTC.

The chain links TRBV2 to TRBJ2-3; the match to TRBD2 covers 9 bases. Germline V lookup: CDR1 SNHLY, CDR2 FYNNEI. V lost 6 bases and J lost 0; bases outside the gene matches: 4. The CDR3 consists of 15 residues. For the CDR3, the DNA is TGTGCCAGCAGAGGACTAGCGACAAGCACAGATACGCAGTATTTT. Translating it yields CASRGLATSTDTQYF.

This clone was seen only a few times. The CDR3 nucleotides read TGTGCCAGCAGTTACGGGGGGACAGGGGGCAATTCACCCCTCCACTTT. Protein: CASSYGGTGGNSPLHF. V usage is TRBV6-5 and J usage is TRBJ1-6; the match to TRBD1 covers 12 bases. CDR1 and CDR2 (germline): MNHEY, SVGAGI. V shed 2 bases and J 7 bases; nucleotides not matched to a gene: 3. The CDR3 is 16 amino acids.

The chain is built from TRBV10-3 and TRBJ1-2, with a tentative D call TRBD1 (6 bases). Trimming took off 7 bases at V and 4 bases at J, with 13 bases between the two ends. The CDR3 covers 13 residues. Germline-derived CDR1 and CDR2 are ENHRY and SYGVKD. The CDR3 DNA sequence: TGTGCCATCACCCGCCAGGACAGCTATGGCTACACCTTC. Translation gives CAITRQDSYGYTF.

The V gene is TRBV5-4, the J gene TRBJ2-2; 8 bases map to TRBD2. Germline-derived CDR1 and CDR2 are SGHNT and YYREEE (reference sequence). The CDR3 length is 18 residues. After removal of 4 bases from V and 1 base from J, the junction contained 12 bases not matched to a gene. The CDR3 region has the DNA TGTGCCAGCAGCCGAGAGCCGGGGGGGAAGGTGAACACCGGGGAGCTGTTTTTT. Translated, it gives CASSREPGGKVNTGELFF. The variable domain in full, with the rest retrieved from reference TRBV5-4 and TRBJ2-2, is ETGVTQSPTHLIKTRGQQVTLRCSSQSGHNTVSWYQQALGQGPQFIFQYYREEENGRGNFPPRFSGLQFPNYSSELNVNALELDDSALYLCASSREPGGKVNTGELFFGEGSRLTVL.

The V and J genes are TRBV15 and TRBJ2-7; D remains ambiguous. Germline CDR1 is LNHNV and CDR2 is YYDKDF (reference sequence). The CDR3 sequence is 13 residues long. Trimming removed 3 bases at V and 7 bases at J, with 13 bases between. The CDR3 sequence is CATSSSMLAEQYF. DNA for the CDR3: TGTGCCACCAGCAGTTCCATGTTGGCAGAGCAGTACTTC.